The rows below give T cell receptor beta chains drawn from one sample of a study of T cells after posttransplantation cyclophosphamide. Generated by immunoSEQ multiplex PCR, the TCRdb table keeps only in-frame clones and is missing some. This repertoire holds approximately 27,000 clones, and none appear only once. The sequencing input was PBMCs. The receptor set was obtained from a man aged 50 or older in good health, CMV-negative, and a related stem cell transplant donor. Both conserved end residues are part of each CDR3. D genes are given only for firm matches. A clone size is listed for some rows: how often the clone was seen (once, few, many), or a class if it is expanded.

j_gene	v_gene	d_gene	abundance	CDR3aa	CDR3nt
TRBJ1-5	TRBV15	TRBD1	many	CATSLWDRGNQPQHF	TGTGCCACCAGCCTCTGGGACAGGGGAAATCAGCCCCAGCATTTT
TRBJ1-1	TRBV19	NA	medium-sized	CASRLLSGRENTEAFF	TGTGCCAGTAGGCTATTATCCGGACGGGAGAACACTGAAGCTTTCTTT
TRBJ2-3	TRBV14	NA	many	CASRGTRSSTDTQYF	TGTGCCAGCAGGGGGACAAGGAGTAGCACAGATACGCAGTATTTT
TRBJ2-7	TRBV9	NA	many	CASSPTWGPSYEQYF	TGTGCCAGCAGCCCTACTTGGGGGCCCTCCTACGAGCAGTACTTC
TRBJ2-7	TRBV27	TRBD2	many	CASTRSGSRLYF	TGTGCCAGCACAAGGAGCGGGAGCAGGTTGTACTTC
TRBJ2-7	TRBV28	NA	many	CASSLAFTGIYEQYF	TGTGCCAGCAGTTTAGCCTTTACAGGGATCTACGAGCAGTACTTC
TRBJ1-3	TRBV6-5	TRBD1	few	CASAAQGAGNTIYF	TGTGCCAGCGCCGCGCAGGGGGCTGGAAACACCATATATTTT
TRBJ2-2	TRBV27	NA	few	CASSPLGDGGELFF	TGTGCCAGCAGTCCTCTAGGGGATGGCGGGGAGCTGTTTTTT
TRBJ2-5	TRBV15	TRBD1	NA	CATSRGRWERGRAETQYF	TGTGCCACCAGCAGAGGCCGTTGGGAAAGGGGGCGCGCGGAGACCCAGTACTTC
TRBJ2-2	TRBV5-4	NA	many	CASSHPGANTGELFF	TGTGCCAGCAGCCACCCGGGGGCGAACACCGGGGAGCTGTTTTTT
TRBJ2-2	TRBV6-1	TRBD1	many	CASKEGAFGELFF	TGTGCCAGCAAAGAGGGGGCCTTCGGGGAGCTGTTTTTT
TRBJ2-1	TRBV7-9	TRBD2	many	CASSPPLAGPAYNEQFF	TGTGCCAGCAGCCCGCCCCTAGCGGGTCCGGCCTACAATGAGCAGTTCTTC
TRBJ2-7	TRBV9	TRBD1	NA	CASSFRQGVSYEQYF	TGTGCCAGCAGCTTCCGACAGGGGGTCTCCTACGAGCAGTACTTC
TRBJ1-5	TRBV5-5	NA	many	CASNQDLGAGDSNQPQHF	TGTGCCAGCAACCAGGATTTGGGTGCCGGGGATAGCAATCAGCCCCAGCATTTT
TRBJ1-2	TRBV18	NA	many	CASSPDRLNYGYTF	TGTGCCAGCTCCCCGGACAGACTTAACTATGGCTACACCTTC
TRBJ1-6	TRBV9	NA	NA	CASSVGDRYSPLHF	TGTGCCAGCAGCGTAGGAGACAGATATTCACCCCTCCACTTT
TRBJ2-3	TRBV7-9	TRBD1	many	CASSLGQSTDTQYF	TGTGCCAGCAGCTTGGGACAGAGCACAGATACGCAGTATTTT
TRBJ2-3	TRBV5-1	TRBD1	many	CASSLGQGPDTQYF	TGCGCCAGCAGCCTGGGACAGGGGCCAGATACGCAGTATTTT
TRBJ2-1	TRBV4-1	NA	many	CASSPGTRGYNEQFF	TGCGCCAGCAGCCCCGGGACACGGGGCTACAATGAGCAGTTCTTC
TRBJ2-6	TRBV10-3	NA	many	CAISEGPGAVGGANVLTF	TGTGCCATCAGTGAGGGTCCGGGAGCCGTAGGTGGGGCCAACGTCCTGACTTTC
TRBJ2-5	TRBV5-4	NA	many	CASSSAGRGRETQYF	TGTGCCAGCAGCTCCGCGGGACGGGGGAGAGAGACCCAGTACTTC
TRBJ1-1	TRBV10-1	NA	many	CASSGTENTEAFF	TGCGCCAGCAGTGGGACAGAGAACACTGAAGCTTTCTTT
TRBJ1-5	TRBV19	NA	many	CASSPDLQQPQHF	TGTGCCAGTAGTCCAGATCTCCAGCAGCCCCAGCATTTT
TRBJ1-3	TRBV5-1	NA	many	CASTPFGTTGGNTIYF	TGCGCCAGCACCCCCTTCGGGACAACGGGTGGAAACACCATATATTTT
TRBJ2-2	TRBV27	NA	NA	CASSPRQGPNTGELFF	TGTGCCAGCAGTCCCCGGCAGGGCCCGAACACCGGGGAGCTGTTTTTT
TRBJ1-1	TRBV7-9	TRBD1	many	CASSYATGAAEAFF	TGTGCCAGCAGCTATGCGACAGGGGCCGCGGAAGCTTTCTTT
TRBJ2-1	TRBV10-1	TRBD2	many	CASSRTSGSSDAYNEQFF	TGCGCCAGCAGTAGGACTAGCGGGAGTTCAGATGCCTACAATGAGCAGTTCTTC
TRBJ2-1	TRBV6-5	NA	many	CASRGSPYNEQFF	TGTGCCAGCAGGGGCAGCCCATACAATGAGCAGTTCTTC
TRBJ2-7	TRBV19	TRBD2	many	CASSMGRGTHYEQYF	TGTGCCAGTAGTATGGGGCGGGGGACTCACTACGAGCAGTACTTC
TRBJ2-7	TRBV29-1	TRBD2	many	CSVEEGGLAGRDSYEQYF	TGCAGCGTTGAAGAAGGGGGACTAGCGGGCCGAGACTCCTACGAGCAGTACTTC
TRBJ2-5	TRBV10-2	NA	many	CASSEPGSGETQYF	TGCGCCAGCAGTGAGCCCGGGTCCGGGGAGACCCAGTACTTC
TRBJ2-3	TRBV19	TRBD2	many	CASSPGLAGGDTQYF	TGTGCCAGTAGTCCAGGACTAGCGGGAGGAGATACGCAGTATTTT
TRBJ2-5	TRBV11-3	NA	many	CASSPGVGSGETQYF	TGTGCCAGCAGCCCTGGGGTGGGTAGCGGAGAGACCCAGTACTTC